A selection of T cell receptor beta chains follows, all from one sample in a study of neurological immune-mediated disorders. MiXCR, run by TCRdb on the 5' RACE reads, gives a single entry per CDR3 protein. The sample shows about 38,000 distinct CDR3 sequences, around 10% of them seen only once. The specimen was PBMCs. Receptor source: a man in his sixties with HTLV-1-associated myelopathy (HAM/TSP). Both conserved end residues are part of each CDR3. A D gene is named only where the DNA matches it firmly. Not every row has a clone size; where given, it reads once, few, many or a size class.

j_call	d_call	v_call	clone_size	cdr3_aa	cdr3_nt
TRBJ2-7	TRBD1	TRBV3-1	few	CASRGHGQGYELYF	TGTGCCAGCAGGGGCCACGGACAGGGGTACGAGCTGTACTTC
TRBJ2-1	.	TRBV20-1	many	CSARIGVGGEQFF	TGCAGTGCTAGAATCGGGGTGGGGGGTGAGCAGTTCTTC
TRBJ2-3	.	TRBV7-3	many	CASSPGRHGSTDTQYF	TGTGCCAGCAGCCCCGGACGGCACGGGAGCACAGATACGCAGTATTTT
TRBJ2-1	.	TRBV5-1	many	CASSLQNALRADNEQFF	TGCGCCAGCAGCTTGCAGAATGCCCTCAGAGCGGACAATGAGCAGTTCTTC
TRBJ1-5	.	TRBV7-2	many	CASTRSGRQPQHF	TGTGCCAGCACCCGGTCGGGAAGACAGCCCCAGCATTTT
TRBJ1-6	TRBD1	TRBV12-3/TRBV12-4	many	CASRAGTDSSPLHF	TGTGCCAGCAGGGCCGGGACAGACTCATCACCCCTCCACTTT
TRBJ1-1	.	TRBV20-1	many	CSAREPDMNTEAFF	TGCAGTGCTAGAGAACCAGACATGAACACTGAAGCTTTCTTT
TRBJ2-7	.	TRBV7-8	many	CASSLVPGRAYEQYF	TGTGCCAGCAGCTTAGTTCCGGGACGGGCCTACGAGCAGTACTTC
TRBJ2-1	.	TRBV9	many	CASSARYPPSSYNEQFF	TGTGCCAGCAGCGCCCGGTATCCCCCCAGCTCCTACAATGAGCAGTTCTTC
TRBJ2-5	.	TRBV3-1	many	CASSPPAGYQETQYF	TGTGCCAGCAGCCCTCCCGCGGGGTACCAAGAGACCCAGTACTTC
TRBJ1-2	.	TRBV5-1	many	CASSLPGAERESGYTF	TGCGCCAGCAGCCTACCGGGGGCCGAGAGGGAGAGTGGCTACACCTTC
TRBJ2-2	.	TRBV6-2/TRBV6-3	many	CASSYKVPGELFF	TGTGCCAGCAGTTACAAGGTTCCCGGGGAGCTGTTTTTT
TRBJ2-1	.	TRBV12-3/TRBV12-4	many	CASSLLRRDEQFF	TGTGCCAGCAGTTTATTAAGGAGGGATGAGCAGTTCTTC
TRBJ1-1	.	TRBV3-1	many	CASSLIGDTEAFF	TGTGCCAGCAGCCTCATAGGGGACACTGAAGCTTTCTTT
TRBJ2-1	.	TRBV5-5	medium-sized	CASSLAGPINEQFF	TGTGCCAGCAGCTTGGCGGGACCCATTAATGAGCAGTTCTTC
TRBJ2-7	TRBD2	TRBV10-3	.	CAISGAYEQYF	TGTGCCATTAGCGGGGCCTACGAGCAGTACTTC
TRBJ1-2	.	TRBV20-1	many	CSARYTDFYGYTF	TGCAGTGCTAGGTATACGGATTTCTATGGCTACACCTTC
TRBJ1-1	.	TRBV5-5	many	CASSWTVGTEAFF	TGTGCCAGCAGCTGGACAGTTGGCACTGAAGCTTTCTTT
TRBJ1-1	.	TRBV29-1	many	CSAGDGTLNTEAFF	TGCAGCGCAGGGGACGGAACCCTGAACACTGAAGCTTTCTTT
TRBJ1-2	TRBD1	TRBV7-8	.	CASSPGQGHGYTF	TGTGCCAGCAGCCCAGGACAGGGCCATGGCTACACCTTC
TRBJ1-1	.	TRBV20-1	many	CSARDRVVGDTEAFF	TGCAGTGCTAGAGATAGGGTAGTCGGGGACACTGAAGCTTTCTTT
TRBJ2-1	TRBD1	TRBV20-1	many	CSALRPVQGRNEQFF	TGCAGTGCCCTCCGCCCCGTACAGGGGAGAAATGAGCAGTTCTTC
TRBJ1-2	TRBD1	TRBV29-1	many	CSVWTGINYGYTF	TGCAGCGTCTGGACAGGTATCAACTATGGCTACACCTTC
TRBJ2-7	TRBD1	TRBV28	many	CASSLPGQGTYEQYF	TGTGCCAGCAGTTTACCGGGACAGGGGACCTACGAGCAGTACTTC
TRBJ2-4	.	TRBV7-8	many	CASSLADDGRIQYF	TGTGCCAGCAGCTTAGCGGATGATGGTAGGATTCAGTACTTC
TRBJ1-5	.	TRBV12-3/TRBV12-4	medium-sized	CASSLALGQPQHF	TGTGCCAGCAGTTTAGCGCTGGGGCAGCCCCAGCATTTT
TRBJ2-7	.	TRBV5-6	many	CASSYLGRDEQYF	TGTGCCAGCAGCTACTTGGGCAGGGACGAGCAGTACTTC
TRBJ1-2	.	TRBV9	many	CASSVGQEVAYGYTF	TGTGCCAGCAGCGTAGGACAGGAGGTTGCCTATGGCTACACCTTC
TRBJ1-2	.	TRBV20-1	.	CTLSRGDYGYTF	TGCACCCTATCAAGGGGGGATTATGGCTACACCTTC
TRBJ2-7	.	TRBV28	.	CASSFARNSYEQYF	TGTGCCAGCAGTTTCGCCAGGAACTCCTACGAGCAGTACTTC
TRBJ1-5	.	TRBV28	many	CASSFPGGNQPQHF	TGTGCCAGCAGTTTCCCTGGGGGGAATCAGCCCCAGCATTTT
TRBJ1-2	.	TRBV4-1	many	CASSQDRGIYGYTF	TGCGCCAGCAGCCAAGATCGGGGAATCTATGGCTACACCTTC
TRBJ2-3	TRBD2	TRBV5-1	.	CASSLASRLAGDTQYF	TGCGCCAGCAGCTTGGCGTCGAGACTAGCGGGAGATACGCAGTATTTT
TRBJ2-5	TRBD1	TRBV20-1	many	CSAPPGQLQETQYF	TGCAGTGCCCCCCCGGGACAGTTACAAGAGACCCAGTACTTC
TRBJ2-3	.	TRBV4-1	many	CASSQDGRTDTQYF	TGCGCCAGCAGCCAAGATGGGCGCACAGATACGCAGTATTTT
TRBJ2-7	TRBD1	TRBV5-1	.	CASSLSTGNYEQYF	TGCGCCAGCAGCTTGTCGACAGGGAACTACGAGCAGTACTTC
TRBJ2-7	.	TRBV28	many	CASSLGGNVSFDF	TGTGCCAGCAGTTTGGGGGGAAATGTGAGCTTCGACTTC
TRBJ2-7	TRBD2	TRBV7-2	many	CASSAGLADLFEQYF	TGTGCCAGCAGCGCGGGACTAGCGGACCTCTTTGAGCAGTACTTC
TRBJ1-1	.	TRBV29-1	many	CSVGIGGSVYAFF	TGCAGCGTTGGGATTGGAGGGTCAGTCTATGCTTTCTTT
TRBJ1-2	TRBD1	TRBV28	many	CASSLLPGQGRGYTF	TGTGCCAGCAGTTTGCTTCCGGGACAGGGACGGGGCTACACCTTC